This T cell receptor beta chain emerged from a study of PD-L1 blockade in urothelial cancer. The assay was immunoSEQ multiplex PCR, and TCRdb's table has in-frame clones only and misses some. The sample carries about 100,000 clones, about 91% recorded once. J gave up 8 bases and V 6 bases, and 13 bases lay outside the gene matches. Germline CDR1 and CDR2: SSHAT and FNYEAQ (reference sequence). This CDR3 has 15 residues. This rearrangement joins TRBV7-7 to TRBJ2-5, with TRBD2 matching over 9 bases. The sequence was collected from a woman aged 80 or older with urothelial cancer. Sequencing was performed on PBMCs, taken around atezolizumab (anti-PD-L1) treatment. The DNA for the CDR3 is TGTGCCAGCAGGCGTCGAGAGACTAGCGGTAGAACCCAGTACTTC. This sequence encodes CASRRRETSGRTQYF.